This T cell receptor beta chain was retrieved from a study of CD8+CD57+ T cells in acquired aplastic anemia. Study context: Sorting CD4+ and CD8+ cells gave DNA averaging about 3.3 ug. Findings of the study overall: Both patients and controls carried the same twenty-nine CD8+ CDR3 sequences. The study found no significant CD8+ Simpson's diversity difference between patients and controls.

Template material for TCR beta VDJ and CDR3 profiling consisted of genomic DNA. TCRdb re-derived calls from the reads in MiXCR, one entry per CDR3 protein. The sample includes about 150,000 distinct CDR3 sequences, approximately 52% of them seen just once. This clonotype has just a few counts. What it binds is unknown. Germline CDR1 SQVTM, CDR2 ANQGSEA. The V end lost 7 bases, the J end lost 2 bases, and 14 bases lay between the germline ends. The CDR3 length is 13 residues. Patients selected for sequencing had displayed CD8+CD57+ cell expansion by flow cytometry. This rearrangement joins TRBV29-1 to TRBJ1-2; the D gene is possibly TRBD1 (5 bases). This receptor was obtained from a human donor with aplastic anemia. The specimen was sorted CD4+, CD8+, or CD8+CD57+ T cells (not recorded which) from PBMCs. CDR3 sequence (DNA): TGCAGCGCCCTCATGCAGGGAAACTATGGCTACACCTTC. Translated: CSALMQGNYGYTF. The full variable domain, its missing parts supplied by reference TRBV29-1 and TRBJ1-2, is SAVISQKPSRDICQRGTSLTIQCQVDSQVTMMFWYRQQPGQSLTLIATANQGSEATYESGFVIDKFPISRPNLTFSTLTVSNMSPEDSSIYLCSALMQGNYGYTFGSGTRLTVV.